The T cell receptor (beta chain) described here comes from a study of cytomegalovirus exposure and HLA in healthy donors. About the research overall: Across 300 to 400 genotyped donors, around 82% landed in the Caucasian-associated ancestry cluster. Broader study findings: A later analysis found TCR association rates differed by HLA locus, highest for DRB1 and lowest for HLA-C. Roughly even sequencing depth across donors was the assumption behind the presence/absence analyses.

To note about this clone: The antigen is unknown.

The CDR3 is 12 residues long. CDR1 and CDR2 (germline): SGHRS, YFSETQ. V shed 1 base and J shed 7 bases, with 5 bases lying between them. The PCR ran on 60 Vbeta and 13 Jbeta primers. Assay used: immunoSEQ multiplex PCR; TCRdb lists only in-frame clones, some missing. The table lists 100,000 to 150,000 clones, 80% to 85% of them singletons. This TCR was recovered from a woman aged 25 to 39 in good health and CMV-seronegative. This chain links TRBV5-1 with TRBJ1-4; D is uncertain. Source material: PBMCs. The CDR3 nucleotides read TGCGCCAGCAGCTTGCCGGGTGAAAAACTGTTTTTT. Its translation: CASSLPGEKLFF.